This entry concerns a single TCR beta chain. The antigen is unknown. This sample is drawn from a study of a mutant IDH1 vaccine in newly diagnosed glioma. Across the study: Vaccine administration was initiated 4-6 weeks following radiotherapy alone, or with temozolomide cycles. Those enrolled had earlier been treated with radiotherapy, temozolomide, or both, mostly both. Findings and caveats of the study: Around 92% of patients showed vaccine-induced immune responses across multiple MHC alleles.

The time point was: week 11, during vaccination. Doses comprised 300 ug of mutant IDH1 20-mer peptide each, plus topical imiquimod. The protocol was immunoSEQ multiplex PCR, while the TCRdb copy is restricted to in-frame clones and leaves out a portion. The data contain around 100,000 clones, roughly 90% of them seen just once; the ten biggest clones take up roughly 0.61%. The CDR3 length is 19 residues. Trimming at V came to 4 bases and at J to 3 bases, leaving 17 bases not matched to a gene. CDR1 is MNHEY and CDR2 is SMNVEV in the germline V gene (reference sequence). The receptor's source is a woman aged 50 to 60 with glioma. The chain recombines TRBV27 with TRBJ2-2; 7 nucleotides line up with TRBD1. The sequencing used PBMCs, collected from a glioma patient whose treatment included an IDH1 peptide vaccine. The CDR3 here is CASSSLLDRARIHTGELFF. In nucleotides, the CDR3 is TGTGCCAGCAGTTCCCTCCTAGACAGGGCCCGAATTCACACCGGGGAGCTGTTTTTT.